This paragraph covers one T cell receptor beta chain sequence. Its matching antigen is unknown. The entry originates in a study of vaccination effects on CD4 cells after COVID-19. Background on the study: Sample collection from two convalescent patients occurred 16 days and one week before vaccination.

Repertoires were generated with immunoSEQ multiplex PCR, while TCRdb's copy carries only in-frame clones and drops some. The table shows some 38,000 clones, with around 70% occurring only once. Germline-derived CDR1 and CDR2 are SGHTA and FQGNSA. This CDR3 has 13 amino acids. V was shortened by 5 bases and J by 6 bases, with 14 bases between the two germline ends. Prior to sequencing, the ViraFEST assay stimulated PBMC with viral peptide pools, which expanded the antigen-specific CD4+ T cells. The authors isolated CD4+ T cells after around 9 days of culture. The person had a PCR-confirmed SARS-CoV-2 infection during March to December 2020.

The chain links TRBV7-2 to TRBJ2-7; TRBD2 might be the D (7 bases). This specimen was CD4+ T cells from PBMCs cultured with HCoV-NL63 spike peptides, taken before COVID-19 vaccination. The receptor's source is a human donor who had a prior SARS-CoV-2 infection. CDR3 residues: CASSPRGGSEQYF. The DNA of the CDR3 is TGTGCCAGCAGCCCGCGCGGGGGCTCCGAGCAGTACTTC. The full variable domain, with the rest looked up from reference TRBV7-2 and TRBJ2-7, is GAGVSQSPSNKVTEKGKDVELRCDPISGHTALYWYRQSLGQGLEFLIYFQGNSAPDKSGLPSDRFSAERTGGSVSTLTIQRTQQEDSAVYLCASSPRGGSEQYFGPGTRLTVT.